One and the same sample provided the 24 T cell receptor beta chains below, sequenced in a study of radiation and T cells in renal cell carcinoma. The time point here: baseline pretreatment blood. Treatment here: 15 Gy SBRT to primary tumor, nephrectomy 4 weeks later. The repertoire was sequenced with immunoSEQ multiplex PCR; TCRdb's copy has only in-frame clones and lacks some. The table records more than 75,000 clones, roughly four fifths of them present only once. The input for sequencing was blood, taken from a patient whose treatment included radiotherapy and nephrectomy. Receptor source: a man in his sixties with renal cell carcinoma.

The V call is TRBV29-1, the J call TRBJ2-3; 7 bases match TRBD2. The CDR3 consists of 14 residues. CDR1 SQVTM and CDR2 ANQGSEA come from the germline V gene. Trimming at V came to 7 bases and at J to 2 bases, leaving 9 bases not matched to a gene. The CDR3 bases are TGCAGCGCCGCAGCGGGGCCCTCCACAGATACGCAGTATTTT. Its protein product is CSAAAGPSTDTQYF.

The genes are TRBV9 and TRBJ2-1; 11 bases fit TRBD2. V was clipped by 1 base and J by 8 bases; unmatched bases: 17. Germline CDR1 SGDLS, CDR2 YYNGEE. The CDR3 length is 19 residues. The CDR3 coding sequence is TGTGCCAGCAGCGTACCAGGGGGCCAGGCTAGCGGGAGGTTCGATGAGCAGTTCTTC. It yields the protein CASSVPGGQASGRFDEQFF.

This clone is a singleton in its sample. The chain links TRBV7-2 to TRBJ2-3, with 10 positions matching TRBD2. V trimming: 5 bases; J trimming: 9 bases; junction bases outside the gene matches: 5. The CDR3 has 13 amino acids. CDR1 is SGHTA and CDR2 is FQGNSA in the germline V gene. CDR3 protein: CASSLLSGRTQYF. The CDR3 DNA follows: TGTGCCAGCAGCCTTCTTAGCGGGAGGACGCAGTATTTT.

The chain couples TRBV5-5 to TRBJ2-7, with 9 bases lining up with TRBD2. Germline loops: CDR1 SGHKS, CDR2 YYEKEE (reference sequence). The CDR3 runs 17 residues. V gave up 3 bases and J gave up 5 bases; unmatched junction bases: 15. DNA for the CDR3: TGTGCCAGCAGCTCGGGACTAGCCCGTGGGATTCTCGACGAGCAGTACTTC. Translating it yields CASSSGLARGILDEQYF.

The gene calls are TRBV27 and TRBJ2-7; D could derive from TRBD1 or TRBD2 (5 bases each). Germline V gene sequence: CDR1 MNHEY, CDR2 SMNVEV (reference sequence). CDR3 length equals 13 residues. V was trimmed by 3 bases and J by 2 bases, leaving 8 bases between them. The CDR3 region is CASSFQGAYEQYF. CDR3 in DNA: TGTGCCAGCAGTTTTCAGGGAGCCTACGAGCAGTACTTC.

The chain couples TRBV11-2 to TRBJ2-5, with D perhaps matching TRBD2 (6 bases). This CDR3 comprises 13 residues. Germline-derived CDR1 and CDR2 are SGHAT and FQNNGV. Trimming took 5 bases from V and 3 from J, leaving 10 bases between them. The CDR3 reads CASSQSGEETQYF. The DNA for the CDR3 is TGTGCCAGCAGCCAATCGGGAGAAGAGACCCAGTACTTC.

This chain uses TRBV6-1 with TRBJ2-1, with D possibly called TRBD1 or TRBD2 (7 bases each). Germline V gene data show CDR1 as MNHNS and CDR2 as SASEGT. Between the trimmed V and J ends, which lost 11 bases and 6 bases, there was a span of 23 bases. The CDR3 sequence is 15 residues long. The CDR3 loop reads CAAGTGRGPGNEQFF. CDR3 bases: TGTGCCGCGGGTACTGGGAGGGGGCCAGGCAATGAGCAGTTCTTC.

The chain carries TRBV27 and TRBJ1-1; D perhaps matches TRBD1 (5 bases). The CDR3 covers 16 residues. Germline loops: CDR1 MNHEY, CDR2 SMNVEV (reference sequence). Trimming stripped 3 bases from V and 1 base from J, with 15 bases between. CDR3 in DNA: TGTGCCAGCAGTTTCTCTTGGGAGGGGACGAACACTGAAGCTTTCTTT. This codes for CASSFSWEGTNTEAFF.

This chain links TRBV6-1 with TRBJ2-7; no definite D call. Germline values: CDR1 MNHNS, CDR2 SASEGT. The ends were cut back, 3 bases at V and 7 bases at J, with 16 bases in the middle. This CDR3 region has 14 residues. Here the CDR3 DNA reads TGTGCCAGCAGTGAGTTCGGACCGGCAGGAGAGCAGTACTTC. Amino acid sequence: CASSEFGPAGEQYF.

The chain has TRBV18 and TRBJ1-1; D is perhaps TRBD1 (6 bases). Germline V gene lookup returns CDR1 KGHSH and CDR2 LQKENI. This CDR3 has 16 amino acids. V was clipped by 6 bases and J by 0 bases, with 17 bases between them. CDR3: CASSATTGTMNTEAFF. CDR3 bases: TGTGCCAGCTCGGCTACGACAGGAACGATGAACACTGAAGCTTTCTTT.

The chain has TRBV6-1 and TRBJ1-5, with D hard to call. The CDR3 runs to 15 residues. V dropped 1 base and J dropped 4 bases, with 11 bases sitting between them. Germline values: CDR1 MNHNS, CDR2 SASEGT. The CDR3 bases are TGTGCCAGCAGTGAAGAGGACCGCGATAATCAGCCCCAGCATTTT. Its protein is CASSEEDRDNQPQHF.

The chain joins TRBV5-1 to TRBJ2-3, with D unresolved. The ends were cut back, 2 bases at V and 0 bases at J, with 7 bases in the middle. This CDR3 region has 14 residues. Germline V gene data show CDR1 as SGHRS and CDR2 as YFSETQ. CDR3 sequence reads: CASSLGASTDTQYF. Written as DNA, the CDR3 is TGCGCCAGCAGCTTAGGTGCTAGCACAGATACGCAGTATTTT.

This clone has more than one count but fewer than ten. This chain uses TRBV7-8 with TRBJ1-5; 10 nucleotides line up with TRBD1. CDR1 is SGHVS and CDR2 is FQNEAQ in the germline V gene. The junction had 2 bases not matched to a gene; V was cut back by 4 bases and J by 2 bases. The CDR3 sequence is 15 residues long. CDR3 bases: TGTGCCAGCAGCTGGGACAGGGGAGGCAATCAGCCCCAGCATTTT. Translation gives CASSWDRGGNQPQHF.

The rearrangement uses TRBV4-3 and TRBJ2-3; D gene unclear. Trimming stripped 2 bases from V and 4 bases from J, with 10 bases between. CDR3 length: 14 residues. Germline values: CDR1 LGHNA, CDR2 YSLEER. The CDR3 region is CASSQLWSSDTQYF. CDR3 DNA: TGCGCCAGCAGCCAATTATGGAGCTCAGATACGCAGTATTTT.

The chain joins TRBV4-3 to TRBJ2-1, with 7 bases matching TRBD2. The CDR3 is made up of 13 amino acids. From germline, CDR1 is LGHNA and CDR2 YSLEER. The J segment lost 7 bases and the V segment lost 5 bases, leaving 5 bases of the junction unmatched. The CDR3 here is CASSVAGVNEQFF. CDR3 DNA sequence: TGCGCCAGCAGCGTTGCGGGAGTGAATGAGCAGTTCTTC.

This clone was observed a handful of times. The chain links TRBV7-8 to TRBJ2-1, with TRBD2 identical over 10 bases. Trimming removed 2 bases from V and 6 bases from J; junction bases left unmatched: 13. CDR3 length equals 18 residues. Germline loops: CDR1 SGHVS, CDR2 FQNEAQ. CDR3 nucleotide sequence: TGTGCCAGCAGCTTATTACCGGGGTGGAGCGGGAGGGTCAATGAGCAGTTCTTC. This encodes CASSLLPGWSGRVNEQFF.

This chain uses TRBV19 with TRBJ2-3, with 10 bases identical to TRBD1. The V segment lost 4 bases and the J segment 4 bases; nucleotides outside the gene matches: 8. Germline lookup yields CDR1 LNHDA and CDR2 SQIVND (reference sequence). This CDR3 is 16 amino acids long. The DNA of the CDR3 is TGTGCCAGTAGTACTACCTTTGGACAGGGGGCAGATACGCAGTATTTT. Translation gives CASSTTFGQGADTQYF.

The chain couples TRBV9 to TRBJ2-3; tentative D call: TRBD1 (5 bases). The germline V gene encodes CDR1 SGDLS and CDR2 YYNGEE. The length of the CDR3 is 17 residues. V shed 0 bases and J shed 6 bases, with 20 bases lying between them. For the CDR3, the DNA is TGTGCCAGCAGCGTAGAATCTGGACACAATTTAAAGGATACGCAGTATTTT. Translating gives CASSVESGHNLKDTQYF.

The chain employs TRBV4-1 and TRBJ2-7; perhaps TRBD2 as D (6 bases). This CDR3 is 14 amino acids long. V lost 1 base and J lost 2, with 9 bases in between. Germline CDR1 reads MGHRA; CDR2 reads YSYEKL. CDR3: CASSQVAGTYEQYF. For the CDR3, the DNA is TGCGCCAGCAGCCAAGTTGCGGGAACCTACGAGCAGTACTTC.

This chain links TRBV19 with TRBJ2-6; D gene ambiguous. V lost 5 bases to trimming and J lost 2 bases, with 19 bases between them. Per the germline V gene, CDR1 is LNHDA and CDR2 is SQIVND (reference sequence). The CDR3 spans 18 residues. CDR3 region: CASSLLGRPSAGANVLTF. CDR3 nucleotides: TGTGCCAGTAGTCTGTTGGGCAGACCTTCGGCTGGGGCCAACGTCCTGACTTTC.

The chain has TRBV28 and TRBJ2-7; 11 nucleotides align to TRBD2. Germline V gene lookup returns CDR1 MDHEN and CDR2 SYDVKM. Losses at the gene ends were 8 bases for V and 2 bases for J; bases not matched to a gene: 2. The CDR3 loop spans 13 amino acids. CDR3 coding DNA: TGTGCCAGCGGGACTAGCGGAACCTACGAGCAGTACTTC. Translated: CASGTSGTYEQYF.

This clone was detected ten times or more. The chain carries TRBV27 and TRBJ1-1; D is perhaps TRBD1 (5 bases). The CDR3 has 12 amino acids. Germline V gene data show CDR1 as MNHEY and CDR2 as SMNVEV (reference sequence). The germline V and J ends were trimmed by 8 bases and 4 bases, with 11 bases remaining between them. The CDR3 DNA is TGTGCCAGCCGTAGGGGTATCACTGAAGCTTTCTTT. Translated, it gives CASRRGITEAFF.

About this clone: The same CDR3 arises from other DNA sequences in this sample as well. The chain recombines TRBV28 with TRBJ1-2; D remains unclear. The length of the CDR3 is 13 residues. Germline assignment: CDR1 MDHEN and CDR2 SYDVKM. Trimming removed 2 bases from V and 2 bases from J, with 6 bases in between. The CDR3 loop is CASSLGQNYGYTF. CDR3 coding DNA: TGTGCCAGCAGTTTAGGTCAGAACTATGGCTACACCTTC.

CDR3 sequence: CASSLRVTDEQFF. The CDR3 DNA is TGTGCCAGCAGTTTAAGAGTGACGGATGAGCAGTTCTTC. This chain links TRBV28 with TRBJ2-1; D is unclear. CDR1 is MDHEN, CDR2 SYDVKM, per germline. V lost 2 bases, J lost 8 bases, and 10 bases lay in between. CDR3 length: 13 residues.